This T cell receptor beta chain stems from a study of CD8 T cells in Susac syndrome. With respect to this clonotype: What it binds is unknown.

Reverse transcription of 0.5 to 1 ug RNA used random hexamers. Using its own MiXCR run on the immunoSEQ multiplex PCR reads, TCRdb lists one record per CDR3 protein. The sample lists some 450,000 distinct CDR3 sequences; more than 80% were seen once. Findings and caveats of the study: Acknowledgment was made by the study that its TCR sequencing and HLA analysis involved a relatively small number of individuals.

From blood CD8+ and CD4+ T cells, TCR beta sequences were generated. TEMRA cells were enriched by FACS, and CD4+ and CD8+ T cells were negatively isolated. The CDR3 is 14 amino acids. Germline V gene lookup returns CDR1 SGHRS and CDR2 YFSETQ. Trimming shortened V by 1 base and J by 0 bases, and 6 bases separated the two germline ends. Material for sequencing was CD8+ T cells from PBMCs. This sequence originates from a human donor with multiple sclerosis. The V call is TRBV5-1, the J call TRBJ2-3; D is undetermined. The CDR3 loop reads CASSLLLSTDTQYF. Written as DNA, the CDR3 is TGCGCCAGCAGCTTGCTTCTGAGCACAGATACGCAGTATTTT.